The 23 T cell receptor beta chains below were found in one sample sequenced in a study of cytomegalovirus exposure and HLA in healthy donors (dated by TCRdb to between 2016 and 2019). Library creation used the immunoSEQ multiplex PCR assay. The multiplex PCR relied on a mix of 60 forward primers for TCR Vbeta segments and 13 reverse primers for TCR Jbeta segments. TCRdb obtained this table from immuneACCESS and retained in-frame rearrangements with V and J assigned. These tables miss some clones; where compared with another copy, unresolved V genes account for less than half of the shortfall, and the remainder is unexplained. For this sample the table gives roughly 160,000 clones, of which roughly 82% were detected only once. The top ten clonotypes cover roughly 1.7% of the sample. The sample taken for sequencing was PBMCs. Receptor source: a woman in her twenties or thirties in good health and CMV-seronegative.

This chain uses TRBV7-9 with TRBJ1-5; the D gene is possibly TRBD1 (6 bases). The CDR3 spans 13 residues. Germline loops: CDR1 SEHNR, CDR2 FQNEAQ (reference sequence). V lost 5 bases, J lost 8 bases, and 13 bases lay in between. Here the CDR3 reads CASSPGARKPQHF. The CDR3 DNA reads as TGTGCCAGCAGCCCAGGGGCCCGAAAGCCCCAGCATTTT.

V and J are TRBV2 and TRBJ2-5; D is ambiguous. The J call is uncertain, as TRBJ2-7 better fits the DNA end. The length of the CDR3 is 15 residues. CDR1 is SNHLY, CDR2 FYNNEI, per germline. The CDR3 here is CASQEWNSGANEQYF. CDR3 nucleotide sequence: TGTGCCAGCCAAGAATGGAACAGTGGTGCGAACGAGCAGTACTTC.

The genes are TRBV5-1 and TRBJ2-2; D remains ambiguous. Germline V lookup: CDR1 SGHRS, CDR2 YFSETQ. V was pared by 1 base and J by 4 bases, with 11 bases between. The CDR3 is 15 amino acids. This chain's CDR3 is CASSLRRAGTGELFF. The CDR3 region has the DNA TGCGCCAGCAGCTTGCGCCGCGCCGGCACCGGGGAGCTGTTTTTT.

The CDR3 spells CASTRDREYTEAFF. The CDR3 nucleotides read TGTGCCAGCACCCGGGACAGGGAGTACACTGAAGCTTTCTTT. This sequence joins TRBV2 and TRBJ1-1; 9 bases match TRBD1. Germline V gene data show CDR1 as SNHLY and CDR2 as FYNNEI. CDR3 size: 14 residues. Trimming at V came to 7 bases and at J to 3 bases, leaving 6 bases not matched to a gene.

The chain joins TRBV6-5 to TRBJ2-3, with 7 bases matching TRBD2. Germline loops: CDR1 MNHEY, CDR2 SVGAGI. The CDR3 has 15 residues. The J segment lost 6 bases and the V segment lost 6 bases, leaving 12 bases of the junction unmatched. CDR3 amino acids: CASSLGVGGSDTQYF. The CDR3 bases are TGTGCCAGCAGCCTTGGCGTGGGAGGGAGTGATACGCAGTATTTT.

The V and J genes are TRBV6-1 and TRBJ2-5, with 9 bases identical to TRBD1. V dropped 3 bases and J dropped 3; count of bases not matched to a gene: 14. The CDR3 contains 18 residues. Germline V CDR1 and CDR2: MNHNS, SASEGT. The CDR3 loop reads CASSEFNWGQGIKETQYF. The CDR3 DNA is TGTGCCAGCAGTGAGTTTAATTGGGGACAGGGCATCAAAGAGACCCAGTACTTC.

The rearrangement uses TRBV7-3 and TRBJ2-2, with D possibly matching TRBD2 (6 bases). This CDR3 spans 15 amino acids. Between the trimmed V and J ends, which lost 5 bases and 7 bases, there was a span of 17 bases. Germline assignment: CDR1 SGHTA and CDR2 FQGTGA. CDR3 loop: CASSTGLVGGGELFF. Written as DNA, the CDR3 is TGTGCCAGCAGCACGGGACTCGTGGGAGGCGGGGAGCTGTTTTTT.

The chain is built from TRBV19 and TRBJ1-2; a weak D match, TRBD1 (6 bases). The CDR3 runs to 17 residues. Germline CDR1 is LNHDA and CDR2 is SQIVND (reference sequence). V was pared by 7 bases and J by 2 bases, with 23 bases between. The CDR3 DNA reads TGTGCCAGTACGAACTGGGACAACCTATTCCCCAACTATGGCTACACCTTC. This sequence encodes CASTNWDNLFPNYGYTF. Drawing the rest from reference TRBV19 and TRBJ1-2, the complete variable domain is DGGITQSPKYLFRKEGQNVTLSCEQNLNHDAMYWYRQDPGQGLRLIYYSQIVNDFQKGDIAEGYSVSREKKESFPLTVTSAQKNPTAFYLCASTNWDNLFPNYGYTFGSGTRLTVV.

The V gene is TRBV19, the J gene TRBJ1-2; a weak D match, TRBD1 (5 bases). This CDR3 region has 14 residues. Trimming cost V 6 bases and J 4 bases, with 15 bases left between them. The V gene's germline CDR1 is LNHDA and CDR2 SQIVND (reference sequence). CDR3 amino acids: CASSEAGGSYGYTF. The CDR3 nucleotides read TGTGCCAGTAGCGAAGCGGGGGGGTCCTATGGCTACACCTTC.

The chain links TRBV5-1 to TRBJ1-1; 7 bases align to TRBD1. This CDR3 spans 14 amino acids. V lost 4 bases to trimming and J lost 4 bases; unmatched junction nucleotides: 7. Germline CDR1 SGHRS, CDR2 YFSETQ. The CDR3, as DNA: TGCGCCAGCAGCATGGACAGGCCGGGCACTGAAGCTTTCTTT. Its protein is CASSMDRPGTEAFF.

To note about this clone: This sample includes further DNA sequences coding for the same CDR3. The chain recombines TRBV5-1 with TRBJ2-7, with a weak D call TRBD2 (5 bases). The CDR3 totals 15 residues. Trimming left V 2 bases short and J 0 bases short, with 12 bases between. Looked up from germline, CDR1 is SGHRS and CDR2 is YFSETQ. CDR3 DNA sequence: TGCGCCAGCAGCTTAGAGGGTTTTGACTCCTACGAGCAGTACTTC. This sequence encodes CASSLEGFDSYEQYF.

Here the CDR3 reads CASSRRTGKETQYF. For the CDR3, the DNA is TGTGCCAGCAGTCGTCGGACAGGAAAAGAGACCCAGTACTTC. This chain links TRBV6-5 with TRBJ2-5; 7 nucleotides match TRBD1. The CDR3 consists of 14 residues. Germline V CDR1 and CDR2: MNHEY, SVGAGI. Trimming took 5 bases from V and 3 from J; bases not matched to a gene: 6.

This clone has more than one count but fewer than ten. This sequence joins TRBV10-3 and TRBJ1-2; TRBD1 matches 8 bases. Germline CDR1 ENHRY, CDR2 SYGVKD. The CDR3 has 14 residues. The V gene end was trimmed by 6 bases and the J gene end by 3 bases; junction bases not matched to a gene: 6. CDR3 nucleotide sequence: TGTGCCATCAGCCAGGACAGGGTCTACTATGGCTACACCTTC. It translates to CAISQDRVYYGYTF.

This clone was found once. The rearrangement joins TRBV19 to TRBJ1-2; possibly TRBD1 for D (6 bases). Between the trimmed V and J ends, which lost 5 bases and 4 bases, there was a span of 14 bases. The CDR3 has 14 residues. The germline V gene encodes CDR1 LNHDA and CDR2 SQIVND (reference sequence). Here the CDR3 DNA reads TGTGCCAGTAGTCTTCCACAGGGTTCCTATGGCTACACCTTC. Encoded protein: CASSLPQGSYGYTF.

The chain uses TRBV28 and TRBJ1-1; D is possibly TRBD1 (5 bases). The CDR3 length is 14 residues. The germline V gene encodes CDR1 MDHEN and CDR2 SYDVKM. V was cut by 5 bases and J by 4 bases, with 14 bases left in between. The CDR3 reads CASSLGTPPTEAFF. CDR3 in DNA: TGTGCCAGCAGTCTAGGGACTCCCCCCACTGAAGCTTTCTTT.

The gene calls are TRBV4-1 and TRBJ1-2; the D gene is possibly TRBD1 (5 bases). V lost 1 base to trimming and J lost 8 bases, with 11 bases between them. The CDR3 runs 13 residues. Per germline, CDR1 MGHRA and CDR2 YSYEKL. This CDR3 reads CASSQGAGRGYTF. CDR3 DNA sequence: TGCGCCAGCAGCCAAGGGGCAGGGCGAGGCTACACCTTC.

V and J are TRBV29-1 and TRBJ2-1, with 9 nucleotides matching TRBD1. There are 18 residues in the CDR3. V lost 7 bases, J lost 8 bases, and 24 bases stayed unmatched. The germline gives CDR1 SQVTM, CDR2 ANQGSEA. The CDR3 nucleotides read TGCAGCGCCCAAGGGACAGGGTACGGCGGGAGCCTCGCCGATGAGCAGTTCTTC. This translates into CSAQGTGYGGSLADEQFF.

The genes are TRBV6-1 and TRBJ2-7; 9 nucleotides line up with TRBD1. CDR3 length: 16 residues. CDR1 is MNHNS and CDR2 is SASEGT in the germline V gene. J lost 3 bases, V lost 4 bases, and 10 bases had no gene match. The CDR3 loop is CASSGQDRGVYYEQYF. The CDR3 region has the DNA TGTGCCAGCAGTGGCCAAGACAGGGGGGTTTACTACGAGCAGTACTTC.

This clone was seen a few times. The CDR3 reads CASSYSADRVGDTQYF. The CDR3 nucleotides read TGTGCCAGCAGTTACTCGGCAGACAGGGTCGGAGATACGCAGTATTTT. The chain has TRBV6-5 and TRBJ2-3, with 7 bases that match TRBD1. Trimming cost V 0 bases and J 5 bases; bases outside gene matches: 8. The V gene's germline CDR1 is MNHEY and CDR2 SVGAGI. This CDR3 has 16 residues.

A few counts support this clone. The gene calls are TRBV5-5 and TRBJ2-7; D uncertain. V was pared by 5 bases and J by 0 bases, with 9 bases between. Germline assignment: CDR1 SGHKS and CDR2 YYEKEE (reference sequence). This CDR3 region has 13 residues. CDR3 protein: CASRPLDSYEQYF. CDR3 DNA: TGTGCCAGCAGGCCCCTAGACTCCTACGAGCAGTACTTC.

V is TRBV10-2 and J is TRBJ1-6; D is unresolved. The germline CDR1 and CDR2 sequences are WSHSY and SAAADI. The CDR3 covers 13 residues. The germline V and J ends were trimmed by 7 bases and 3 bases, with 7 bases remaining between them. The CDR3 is CASTQHYNSPLHF. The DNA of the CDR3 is TGCGCCAGCACACAGCACTATAATTCACCCCTCCACTTT.

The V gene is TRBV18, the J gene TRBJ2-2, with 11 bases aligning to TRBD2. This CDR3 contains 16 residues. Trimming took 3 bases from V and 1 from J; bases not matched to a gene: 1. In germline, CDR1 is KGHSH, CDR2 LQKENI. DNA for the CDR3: TGTGCCAGCTCACCGGGGACTAGCGGGAACACCGGGGAGCTGTTTTTT. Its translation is CASSPGTSGNTGELFF.

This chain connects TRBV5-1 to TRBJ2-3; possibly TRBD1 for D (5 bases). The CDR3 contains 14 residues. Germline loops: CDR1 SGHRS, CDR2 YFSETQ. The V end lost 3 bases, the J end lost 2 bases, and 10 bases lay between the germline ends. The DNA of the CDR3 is TGCGCCAGCAGCTCCAGACAGATCACAGATACGCAGTATTTT. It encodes CASSSRQITDTQYF. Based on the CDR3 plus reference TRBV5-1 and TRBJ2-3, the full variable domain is KAGVTQTPRYLIKTRGQQVTLSCSPISGHRSVSWYQQTPGQGLQFLFEYFSETQRNKGNFPGRFSGRQFSNSRSEMNVSTLELGDSALYLCASSSRQITDTQYFGPGTRLTVL.